The 26 T cell receptor beta chains given below trace back to one sample, sequenced in a study of cytomegalovirus exposure and HLA in healthy donors. PCR involved 60 Vbeta and 13 Jbeta primers. The method was immunoSEQ multiplex PCR; TCRdb's version includes in-frame clones alone and lacks a portion of them. Seen here are roughly 100,000 clones, over 70% observed once, and the top ten hold roughly 2.9%. The sequenced sample was PBMCs. The receptors stem from a male donor in good health and CMV-seropositive.

The chain carries TRBV6-5 and TRBJ1-2, with D uncertain. This CDR3 has 13 residues. The germline CDR1 and CDR2 sequences are MNHEY and SVGAGI. V dropped 6 bases and J dropped 10 bases, with 18 bases sitting between them. CDR3 sequence reads: CASSTVPGVDYTF. CDR3 coding DNA: TGTGCCAGCAGCACCGTTCCGGGTGTAGACTACACCTTC.

The genes are TRBV28 and TRBJ1-1, with 10 bases that match TRBD1. The CDR3 loop spans 15 amino acids. V lost 5 bases, J lost 4 bases, and 7 bases stayed unmatched. Germline lookup yields CDR1 MDHEN and CDR2 SYDVKM. CDR3: CASSQSGQGITEAFF. CDR3 coding DNA: TGTGCCAGCAGTCAATCGGGACAGGGGATCACTGAAGCTTTCTTT.

Comment on this clone: At one of its ends the junction is not consistent with the germline gene, which may arise from a read error. V and J are TRBV9 and TRBJ2-5; 10 bases match TRBD2. The CDR3 extends over 13 amino acids. Germline lookup yields CDR1 SGDLS and CDR2 YYNGEE. This chain's CDR3 is CASSGGLQETQYF. In DNA, the CDR3 is TGTGCCAGTAGCGGGGGGCTACAAGAGACCCAGTACTTC.

A word on this clone: This likely comes from a read error, as the CDR3 has no conserved phenylalanine or tryptophan at its end. The DNA is omitted, as the CDR3 cannot be located on it reliably, and the CDR3 follows TCRdb's listing. The chain uses TRBV29-1 and TRBJ2-3; the table gives TRBD2 as D, unverified against the DNA. Termini included, the CDR3 measures 11 amino acids. Germline V gene data show CDR1 as SQVTM and CDR2 as ANQGSEA. The CDR3 spells CSVEGLAGATL.

The rearrangement joins TRBV5-6 to TRBJ2-7, with TRBD2 matching over 7 bases. There are 14 residues in the CDR3. V trimming: 9 bases; J trimming: 4 bases; junction bases outside the gene matches: 13. CDR1 is SGHDT and CDR2 is YYEEEE in the germline V gene. CDR3 coding DNA: TGTGCCACCAAGGGAGGACTAGGGTCTTACGAGCAGTACTTC. As protein: CATKGGLGSYEQYF.

This rearrangement joins TRBV7-2 to TRBJ2-5, with 8 nucleotides matching TRBD1. The CDR3 loop spans 14 amino acids. Germline-derived CDR1 and CDR2 are SGHTA and FQGNSA. V shed 1 base, J shed 5 bases, and the junction held 3 bases outside the gene matches. CDR3 sequence reads: CASSLGRTGETQYF. Here the CDR3 DNA reads TGTGCCAGCAGCTTAGGGCGGACAGGGGAGACCCAGTACTTC.

CDR3 loop: CASSLRGGTEAFF. CDR3 sequence (DNA): TGTGCCAGCAGTTTAAGGGGGGGCACTGAAGCTTTCTTT. The chain couples TRBV28 to TRBJ1-1; maybe TRBD1 (6 bases). This CDR3 has 13 residues. Germline-derived CDR1 and CDR2 are MDHEN and SYDVKM. The V end was cut by 2 bases, the J end by 4 bases, with 8 bases between. The full variable domain, completed using reference TRBV28 and TRBJ1-1, is DVKVTQSSRYLVKRTGEKVFLECVQDMDHENMFWYRQDPGLGLRLIYFSYDVKMKEKGDIPEGYSVSREKKERFSLILESASTNQTSMYLCASSLRGGTEAFFGQGTRLTVV.

The rearrangement links TRBV5-4 to TRBJ1-1, with D possibly being TRBD1 (6 bases). V shed 5 bases and J shed 2 bases, with 16 bases lying between them. The CDR3 loop spans 15 amino acids. Per the germline V gene, CDR1 is SGHNT and CDR2 is YYREEE (reference sequence). CDR3 nucleotide sequence: TGTGCCAGCAGACTATGGGGAGGGGGTAACACTGAAGCTTTCTTT. This gives the protein CASRLWGGGNTEAFF.

This chain links TRBV7-6 with TRBJ2-7, with D possibly matching TRBD2 (6 bases). This CDR3 has 14 amino acids. The V end lost 2 bases, the J end lost 7 bases, and 15 bases lay between the germline ends. In germline, CDR1 is SGHVS, CDR2 FNYEAQ. CDR3 in DNA: TGTGCCAGCAGCTTAAACGGGGGTCTGGGAGAGCAGTACTTC. Its protein product is CASSLNGGLGEQYF. Full variable domain (remainder filled in from reference TRBV7-6 and TRBJ2-7): GAGVSQSPRYKVTKRGQDVALRCDPISGHVSLYWYRQALGQGPEFLTYFNYEAQQDKSGLPNDRFSAERPEGSISTLTIQRTEQRDSAMYRCASSLNGGLGEQYFGPGTRLTVT.

This clone was seen once. The rearrangement joins TRBV5-1 to TRBJ2-1, with TRBD2 identical over 8 bases. The CDR3 is 19 residues long. Germline trimming cut 6 bases from V and 7 bases from J; bases unmatched to any gene: 24. Germline CDR1 reads SGHRS; CDR2 reads YFSETQ. In DNA form, the CDR3 reads TGCGCCAGCACCTACTGGAGACGGGAGGGCCGGGTTTGGGAGAATGAGCAGTTCTTC. Its translation is CASTYWRREGRVWENEQFF. Complete variable domain (other parts from reference TRBV5-1 and TRBJ2-1): KAGVTQTPRYLIKTRGQQVTLSCSPISGHRSVSWYQQTPGQGLQFLFEYFSETQRNKGNFPGRFSGRQFSNSRSEMNVSTLELGDSALYLCASTYWRREGRVWENEQFFGPGTRLTVL.

V and J are TRBV19 and TRBJ2-7; D remains unclear. This CDR3 spans 13 amino acids. Trimming removed 5 bases from V and 2 bases from J, with 10 bases in between. Per germline, CDR1 LNHDA and CDR2 SQIVND (reference sequence). CDR3 sequence reads: CASSPGTTYEQYF. As DNA, the CDR3 is TGTGCCAGTAGTCCCGGTACCACCTACGAGCAGTACTTC.

This chain joins TRBV4-3 and TRBJ1-2, with D possibly being TRBD1 (5 bases). This CDR3 has 14 residues. Germline assignment: CDR1 LGHNA and CDR2 YSLEER. V was clipped by 4 bases and J by 7 bases, with 16 bases between them. CDR3 bases: TGCGCCAGCAGCCCTCGGGGGTTTCCTTTTGGCTACACCTTC. Translated: CASSPRGFPFGYTF.

The sample holds a few counts of this clone. V usage is TRBV5-1 and J usage is TRBJ2-3, with TRBD2 matching over 7 bases. V was pared by 4 bases and J by 3 bases, with 5 bases of the junction left unmatched. The CDR3 is made up of 14 amino acids. Germline values: CDR1 SGHRS, CDR2 YFSETQ. In DNA form, the CDR3 reads TGCGCCAGCAGCCCGGGAGCGGGAACAGATACGCAGTATTTT. Translated: CASSPGAGTDTQYF. Filled out from reference TRBV5-1 and TRBJ2-3, the complete variable domain reads KAGVTQTPRYLIKTRGQQVTLSCSPISGHRSVSWYQQTPGQGLQFLFEYFSETQRNKGNFPGRFSGRQFSNSRSEMNVSTLELGDSALYLCASSPGAGTDTQYFGPGTRLTVL.

The V and J genes are TRBV29-1 and TRBJ2-3; D uncertain. CDR3 length: 12 amino acids. CDR1 is SQVTM, CDR2 ANQGSEA, per germline. V lost 4 bases to trimming and J lost 1 base, with 6 bases between them. The CDR3: CSVGRGTDTQYF. CDR3 sequence (DNA): TGCAGCGTTGGTCGCGGCACAGATACGCAGTATTTT.

The chain has TRBV5-1 and TRBJ2-5; TRBD2 aligns across 7 bases. Per germline, CDR1 SGHRS and CDR2 YFSETQ. The V segment lost 5 bases and the J segment 5 bases; nucleotides outside the gene matches: 15. This CDR3 is built from 16 residues. CDR3 DNA sequence: TGCGCCAGCAGTCCCCCTCTCTCGGGGGGTAGGGAGACCCAGTACTTC. Residues: CASSPPLSGGRETQYF.

This chain connects TRBV6-5 to TRBJ1-3, with a weak D call TRBD1 (5 bases). Germline assignment: CDR1 MNHEY and CDR2 SVGAGI. Trimming cost V 2 bases and J 4 bases, with 15 bases left between them. This CDR3 spans 16 amino acids. This CDR3 is CASSYQGHTRGNTIYF. CDR3 bases: TGTGCCAGCAGTTACCAAGGACACACTCGGGGAAACACCATATATTTT.

The sample holds a few counts of this clone. The chain uses TRBV30 and TRBJ1-3, with D maybe TRBD1 (6 bases). The CDR3 contains 15 residues. Trimming removed 2 bases from V and 3 bases from J, with 14 bases in between. Germline V gives CDR1 GTSNPN, CDR2 SVGIG (reference sequence). CDR3 nucleotide sequence: TGTGCCTGGAGTCCTCGGGGGGCCGATGGAAACACCATATATTTT. This sequence encodes CAWSPRGADGNTIYF.

This sequence joins TRBV5-1 and TRBJ2-3; TRBD2 aligns across 15 bases. The CDR3 has 16 amino acids. J lost 4 bases, V lost 0 bases, and 0 bases had no gene match. Per germline, CDR1 SGHRS and CDR2 YFSETQ. Here the CDR3 DNA reads TGCGCCAGCAGCTTGGGGACTAGCGGGGGGGCAGATACGCAGTATTTT. This translates into CASSLGTSGGADTQYF.

The J gene is TRBJ2-5, the V gene TRBV6-6; 8 bases match TRBD1. V gave up 6 bases and J gave up 6 bases; unmatched junction bases: 9. Germline-derived CDR1 and CDR2 are MNHNY and SVGAGI (reference sequence). CDR3 length equals 14 residues. The CDR3 is CASSRDRGMQTQYF. The CDR3 DNA reads as TGTGCCAGCAGCCGCGACAGGGGTATGCAGACCCAGTACTTC.

This chain joins TRBV7-9 and TRBJ1-5, with D unresolved. The germline V gene has CDR1 SEHNR and CDR2 FQNEAQ (reference sequence). V was shortened by 0 bases and J by 2 bases, with 11 bases between the two germline ends. This CDR3 region has 16 residues. The CDR3 sequence: CASSLATGEGNQPQHF. In DNA form, the CDR3 reads TGTGCCAGCAGCTTAGCGACCGGGGAGGGCAATCAGCCCCAGCATTTT.

The chain employs TRBV29-1 and TRBJ1-2; TRBD1 is a possible D gene (6 bases). Germline-derived CDR1 and CDR2 are SQVTM and ANQGSEA. Trimming cost V 1 base and J 6 bases, with 9 bases left between them. This CDR3 comprises 12 residues. The CDR3 DNA reads as TGCAGCGTTGAAGGCAGGGGCGATGGCTACACCTTC. This gives the protein CSVEGRGDGYTF.

The rearrangement links TRBV5-1 to TRBJ2-1; D is unclear. Germline loops: CDR1 SGHRS, CDR2 YFSETQ. With 0 bases removed from V and 4 bases from J, the gap between germline ends came to 11 bases. This CDR3 comprises 15 residues. The CDR3 DNA follows: TGCGCCAGCAGCTTGGCCCCGGGTGATTACAATGAGCAGTTCTTC. Its translation: CASSLAPGDYNEQFF.

The rearrangement uses TRBV9 and TRBJ2-7, with a weak D call TRBD2 (5 bases). Germline V lookup: CDR1 SGDLS, CDR2 YYNGEE. The CDR3 sequence is 14 residues long. The V end was cut by 4 bases, the J end by 1 base, with 12 bases between. The CDR3 loop is CASSPRTPSYEQYF. CDR3 nucleotides: TGTGCCAGCAGCCCCCGGACTCCTTCCTACGAGCAGTACTTC.

This clone showed up many times. The chain carries TRBV4-1 and TRBJ2-3; D is unresolved. The CDR3 contains 15 residues. The V end lost 2 bases, the J end lost 0 bases, and 9 bases lay between the germline ends. In germline, CDR1 is MGHRA, CDR2 YSYEKL. The chain's CDR3 is CASSQSIGSTDTQYF. CDR3 DNA sequence: TGCGCCAGCAGCCAATCTATCGGGAGCACAGATACGCAGTATTTT.

The chain recombines TRBV7-2 with TRBJ2-3; 8 positions agree with TRBD2. The CDR3 has 15 residues. Germline CDR1 and CDR2: SGHTA and FQGNSA. V dropped 1 base and J dropped 2; count of bases not matched to a gene: 2. CDR3: CASSLGGGTTDTQYF. The CDR3, as DNA: TGTGCCAGCAGCTTAGGCGGGGGGACCACAGATACGCAGTATTTT.

This clone has only a few counts. Other DNA variants within this sample encode the same CDR3. This chain uses TRBV27 with TRBJ2-7; the D gene is possibly TRBD2 (5 bases). The CDR3 consists of 12 residues. V was shortened by 2 bases and J by 5 bases, with 7 bases between the two germline ends. Looked up from germline, CDR1 is MNHEY and CDR2 is SMNVEV (reference sequence). CDR3 in amino acids: CASSLTGNEQYF. The DNA for the CDR3 is TGTGCCAGCAGTTTAACGGGGAACGAGCAGTACTTC.